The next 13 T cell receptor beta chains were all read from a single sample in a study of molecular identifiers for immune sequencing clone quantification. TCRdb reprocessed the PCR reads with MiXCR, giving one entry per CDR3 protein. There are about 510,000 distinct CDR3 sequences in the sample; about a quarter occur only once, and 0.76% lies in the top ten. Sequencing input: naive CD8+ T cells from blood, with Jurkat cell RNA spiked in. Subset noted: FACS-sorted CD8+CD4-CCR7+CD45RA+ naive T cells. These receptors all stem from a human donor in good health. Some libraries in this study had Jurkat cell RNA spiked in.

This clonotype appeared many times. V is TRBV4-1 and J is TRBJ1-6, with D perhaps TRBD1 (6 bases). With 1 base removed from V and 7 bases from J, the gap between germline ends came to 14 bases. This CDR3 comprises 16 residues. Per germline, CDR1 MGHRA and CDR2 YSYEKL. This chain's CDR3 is CASSQVGGAGNSPLHF. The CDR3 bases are TGCGCCAGCAGCCAAGTGGGGGGCGCGGGGAATTCACCCCTCCACTTT.

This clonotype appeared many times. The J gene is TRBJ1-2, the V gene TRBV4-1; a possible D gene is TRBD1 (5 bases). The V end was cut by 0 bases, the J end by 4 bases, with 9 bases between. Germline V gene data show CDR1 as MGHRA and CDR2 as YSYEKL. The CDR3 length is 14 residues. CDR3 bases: TGCGCCAGCAGCCAAGAGCAGGGAGGCTATGGCTACACCTTC. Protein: CASSQEQGGYGYTF.

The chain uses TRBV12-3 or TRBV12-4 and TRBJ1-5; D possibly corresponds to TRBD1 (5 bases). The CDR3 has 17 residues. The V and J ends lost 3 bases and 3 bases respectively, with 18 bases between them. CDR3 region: CASSFSPGREANQPQHF. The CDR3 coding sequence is TGTGCCAGCAGTTTTTCCCCCGGCAGGGAGGCCAATCAGCCCCAGCATTTT.

The CDR3 region has the DNA TGCGCCAGCAGCCAGGACCATCCGGGACCCCTTGACGAGCAGTACTTC. Translated, it gives CASSQDHPGPLDEQYF. The gene calls are TRBV4-1 and TRBJ2-7; D possibly uses TRBD1 or TRBD2 (5 bases each). Germline V lookup: CDR1 MGHRA, CDR2 YSYEKL. The V gene lost 3 bases and the J gene lost 5 bases, with 20 bases spanning the gap. The CDR3 sequence is 16 residues long.

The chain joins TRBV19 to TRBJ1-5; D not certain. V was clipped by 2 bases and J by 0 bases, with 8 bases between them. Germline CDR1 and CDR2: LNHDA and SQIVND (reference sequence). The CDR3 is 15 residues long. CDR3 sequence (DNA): TGTGCCAGTAGTATACGGCGTTATAGCAATCAGCCCCAGCATTTT. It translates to CASSIRRYSNQPQHF. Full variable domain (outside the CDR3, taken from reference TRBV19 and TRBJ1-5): DGGITQSPKYLFRKEGQNVTLSCEQNLNHDAMYWYRQDPGQGLRLIYYSQIVNDFQKGDIAEGYSVSREKKESFPLTVTSAQKNPTAFYLCASSIRRYSNQPQHFGDGTRLSIL.

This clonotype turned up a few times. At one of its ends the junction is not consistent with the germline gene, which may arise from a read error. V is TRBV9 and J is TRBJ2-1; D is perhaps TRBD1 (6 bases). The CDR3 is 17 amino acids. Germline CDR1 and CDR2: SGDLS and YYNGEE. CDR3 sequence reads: CASSPKRGDRSSNEQFF. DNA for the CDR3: TGTGCCAGCAGCCCGAAAAGAGGAGACAGGTCCTCCAATGAGCAGTTCTTC.

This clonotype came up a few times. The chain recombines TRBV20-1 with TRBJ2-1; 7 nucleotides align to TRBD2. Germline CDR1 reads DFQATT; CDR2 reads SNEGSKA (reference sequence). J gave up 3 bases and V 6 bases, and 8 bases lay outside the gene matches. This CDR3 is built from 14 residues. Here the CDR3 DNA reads TGCAGTGCCCCGGGGCTAGCGGACTACAATGAGCAGTTCTTC. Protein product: CSAPGLADYNEQFF.

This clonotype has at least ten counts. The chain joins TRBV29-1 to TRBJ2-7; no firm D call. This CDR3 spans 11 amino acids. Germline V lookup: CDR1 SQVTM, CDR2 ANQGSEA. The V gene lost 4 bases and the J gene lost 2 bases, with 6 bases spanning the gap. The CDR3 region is CSVAAAYEQYF. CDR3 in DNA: TGCAGCGTTGCAGCAGCCTACGAGCAGTACTTC.

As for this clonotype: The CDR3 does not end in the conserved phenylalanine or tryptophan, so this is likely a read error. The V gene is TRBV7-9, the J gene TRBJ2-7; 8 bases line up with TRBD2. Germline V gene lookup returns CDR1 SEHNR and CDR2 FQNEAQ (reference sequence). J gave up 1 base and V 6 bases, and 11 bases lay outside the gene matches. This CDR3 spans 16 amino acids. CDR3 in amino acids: CASRAVPAGASYEQYL. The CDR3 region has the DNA TGTGCCAGCAGGGCCGTGCCAGCGGGGGCTTCCTACGAGCAGTACCTC.

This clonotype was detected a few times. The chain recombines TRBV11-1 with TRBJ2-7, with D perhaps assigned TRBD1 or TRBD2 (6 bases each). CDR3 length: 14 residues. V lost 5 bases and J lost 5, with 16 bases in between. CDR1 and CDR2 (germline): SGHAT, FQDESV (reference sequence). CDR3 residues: CASSQIRGLNEQYF. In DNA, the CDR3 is TGTGCCAGCAGCCAGATCCGGGGGCTTAACGAGCAGTACTTC.

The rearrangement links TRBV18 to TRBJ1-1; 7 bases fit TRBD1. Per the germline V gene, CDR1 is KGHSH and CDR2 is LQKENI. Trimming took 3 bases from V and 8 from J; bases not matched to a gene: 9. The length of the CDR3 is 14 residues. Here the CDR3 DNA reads TGTGCCAGCTCACCTCCCCGGGACAGACTAGAAGCTTTCTTT. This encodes CASSPPRDRLEAFF.

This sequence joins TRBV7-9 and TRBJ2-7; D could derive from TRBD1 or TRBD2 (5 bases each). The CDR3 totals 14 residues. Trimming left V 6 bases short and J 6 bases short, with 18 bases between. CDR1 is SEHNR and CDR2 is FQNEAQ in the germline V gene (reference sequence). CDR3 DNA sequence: TGTGCCAGCAGTCCGAGGGACCCGGGCTCCGAGCAGTACTTC. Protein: CASSPRDPGSEQYF.

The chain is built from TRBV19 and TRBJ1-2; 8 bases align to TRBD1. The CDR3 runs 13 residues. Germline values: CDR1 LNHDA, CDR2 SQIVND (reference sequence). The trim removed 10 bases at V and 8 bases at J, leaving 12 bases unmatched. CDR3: CATGQGSIWGYTF. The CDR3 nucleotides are TGTGCCACCGGACAGGGAAGCATATGGGGCTACACCTTC.